This TCR beta chain was profiled in a study of T cell repertoires in cytomegalovirus infection. Study context: CMV epitopes in the study were HLA-C-restricted (recently identified) and HLA-B-restricted (well studied). Carrying CMV and the relevant HLA type showed in public TCR beta signatures.

The V gene's germline CDR1 is SGHVS and CDR2 FNYEAQ. The CDR3 is 15 amino acids. Unmatched junction bases numbered 7, after V lost 5 bases and J lost 4 bases. The table lists this clonotype with many counts. Its antigen is not identified. One entry per CDR3 protein results from TCRdb running MiXCR on the reads. Of about 920,000 distinct CDR3 sequences listed, approximately 33% are singletons. Overall study results and limits: Dominating the ex vivo response were HLA-C-restricted CMV-specific TCR beta clonotypes.

This receptor was identified in a human donor in good health (CMV status not recorded). Some clones in this sample may be carry-over from other donors' samples. The chain has TRBV7-6 and TRBJ2-2; 7 positions agree with TRBD1. The input for sequencing was cultured CD8+ T cells from PBMCs, taken from culture after CMV antigen stimulation. CDR3 coding DNA: TGTGCCAGCAGCCCGAGGACAGGTCCCACCGGGGAGCTGTTTTTT. The encoded protein is CASSPRTGPTGELFF.